This TCR beta chain emerged from a study of cytomegalovirus exposure and HLA in healthy donors. The PCR ran on 60 Vbeta and 13 Jbeta primers. Using immunoSEQ multiplex PCR, the repertoire was profiled, and TCRdb retains in-frame clones only, with some absent. This repertoire shows approximately 160,000 clones, 80% found once; its top ten account for under 6%. Overall study findings and caveats: One variant, a missense change in DCLRE1C, was linked in a later analysis to TCR beta V- and J-gene trimming.

V was clipped by 6 bases and J by 5 bases, with 13 bases between them. The CDR3 runs 13 residues. The germline gives CDR1 SGHTA, CDR2 FQGNSA. On this clone itself: Its antigen is unknown.

The rearrangement joins TRBV7-2 to TRBJ2-5; D perhaps matches TRBD1 (5 bases). The sample comprised PBMCs. The clonotype was recovered from a woman in her 50s in good health and CMV-seropositive. CDR3 coding DNA: TGTGCCAGCAGTTCTAGGGGTCGTGAGACCCAGTACTTC. This sequence encodes CASSSRGRETQYF.